Listed below are T cell receptor beta chains from one sample, sequenced in a study of cytomegalovirus exposure and HLA in healthy donors. The table came from immunoSEQ multiplex PCR; TCRdb's copy has only in-frame clones and leaves some out. The repertoire holds some 120,000 clones, with around three quarters as singletons. Sample: PBMCs. The receptors derive from a young man in good health and CMV-seronegative. Both conserved end residues are part of each CDR3. A D gene is named only where the DNA matches it firmly. Some rows mark clone size as missing; the rest say once, few, many or name a class of expanded clone.

D,J,size,V,DNA,CDR3
-,TRBJ1-6,-,TRBV2,TGTGCCAGCAGTGTCGGCGGGAATTCACCCCTCCACTTT,CASSVGGNSPLHF
TRBD1,TRBJ2-2,-,TRBV2,TGTGCCAGCAGTCCAACAGGGGGCGATTTAACCGGGGAGCTGTTTTTT,CASSPTGGDLTGELFF
TRBD2,TRBJ2-1,once,TRBV30,TGTGCCTGGACCCTGGCGGGACTAGCGTTTAATGAGCAGTTCTTC,CAWTLAGLAFNEQFF
TRBD1,TRBJ1-2,-,TRBV6-5,TGTGCCAGCAGCGACAGGGCTCTTTATGGCTACACCTTC,CASSDRALYGYTF
-,TRBJ2-5,-,TRBV6-6,TGCGCCAGCAGTTACTTCGGGGAGACCCAGTACTTC,CASSYFGETQYF
TRBD2,TRBJ2-7,-,TRBV4-3,TGCGCCAGCAGCCAAGGGCTAGCGGGAGGTTCCTACGAGCAGTACTTC,CASSQGLAGGSYEQYF
-,TRBJ2-2,-,TRBV30,TGTGCCTGGAGTGTGGCGGGCTGGAACACCGGGGAGCTGTTTTTT,CAWSVAGWNTGELFF
-,TRBJ2-7,few,TRBV5-1,TGCGCCAGCAGCCTCGCGGGACTGATCTACGAGCAGTACTTC,CASSLAGLIYEQYF
TRBD1,TRBJ1-1,-,TRBV6-1,TGTGCCAGCAGTCACAGGGGGCAAGGTGAAGCTTTCTTT,CASSHRGQGEAFF
-,TRBJ2-2,-,TRBV7-7,TGTGCCAGCAGCCCTACAGGGTCCACCGGGGAGCTGTTTTTT,CASSPTGSTGELFF
TRBD2,TRBJ2-7,-,TRBV2,TGTGCCAGGGGACTAGCGGGAGGAATGGGGAGCTCCTACGAGCAGTACTTC,CARGLAGGMGSSYEQYF
-,TRBJ1-2,-,TRBV9,TGTGCCAGCAGCGTGGTGGACACTCCCTGTGGCTACACCTTC,CASSVVDTPCGYTF
-,TRBJ2-4,-,TRBV27,TGTGCCAGCAGCCCTGGGGCCAGAAATCGATTAGCCAAAAACATTCAGTACTTC,CASSPGARNRLAKNIQYF
TRBD2,TRBJ2-3,-,TRBV19,TGTGCCAGTCACGAGGGTGGGGCTAGCGGGAGTGATACGCAGTATTTT,CASHEGGASGSDTQYF
-,TRBJ2-5,-,TRBV4-1,TGCGCCAGCAGCCAAGAATCTCGACTCGGAGGGCAAGAGACCCAGTACTTC,CASSQESRLGGQETQYF
-,TRBJ2-3,few,TRBV7-2,TGTGCCAGCAGCCGCTTTGAGCAAGATACGCAGTATTTT,CASSRFEQDTQYF
-,TRBJ1-1,-,TRBV7-9,TGTGCCAGCAGCTTAGGGGAGGGGGGTTTCGACACTGAAGCTTTCTTT,CASSLGEGGFDTEAFF
TRBD2,TRBJ2-1,-,TRBV5-6,TGTGCCAGCAGCATGAGGGTGGGACTAGCGACTTACAATGAGCAGTTCTTC,CASSMRVGLATYNEQFF
-,TRBJ2-3,-,TRBV19,TGTGCCAGTAGTCCCTCGGGAGTCCGCACAGATACGCAGTATTTT,CASSPSGVRTDTQYF
-,TRBJ1-2,-,TRBV7-2,TGTGCCAGCAGCCCCCCCAGGGGAGGGTGGGACTACACCTTC,CASSPPRGGWDYTF
TRBD1,TRBJ1-2,-,TRBV27,TGTGCCAGCAGTTCAAGGACAGGGTTGAAGACTAACTATGGCTACACCTTC,CASSSRTGLKTNYGYTF
-,TRBJ1-2,-,TRBV7-5,TGTGCCAGAAGCCTTGGACAGGGGGCAGGGGTTTGCTATGGCTACACCTTC,CARSLGQGAGVCYGYTF
TRBD1,TRBJ1-4,-,TRBV2,TGTGCCAGTGAGGACAGGGGGCCTAATGAAAAACTGTTTTTT,CASEDRGPNEKLFF
TRBD1,TRBJ2-1,-,TRBV11-2,TGTGCCAGCAGCCCCGGACAGGTCCTTGATAATGAGCAGTTCTTC,CASSPGQVLDNEQFF
TRBD1,TRBJ1-1,few,TRBV5-1,TGCGCCAGCAGCGCTCCCCCCGGGACAGGGGGCTTGGTCACTGAAGCTTTCTTT,CASSAPPGTGGLVTEAFF
TRBD2,TRBJ2-1,-,TRBV27,TGTGCCAGCAGGATAGCGGGAGCCCTTTACAATGAGCAGTTCTTC,CASRIAGALYNEQFF
-,TRBJ1-1,-,TRBV21-1,TGTGCCAGCAGCAAAGTGAAGGGGGGGGCTGAAGCTTTCTTT,CASSKVKGGAEAFF
TRBD1,TRBJ1-1,few,TRBV5-1,TGCGCCAGCAGCCCCGGACAGGGGTGGGCGGCTTTCTTT,CASSPGQGWAAFF
TRBD2,TRBJ2-2,-,TRBV18,TGTGCCAGCTCACCGAGCGGGAGTTACGGGGAGCTGTTTTTT,CASSPSGSYGELFF
-,TRBJ1-3,few,TRBV30,TGTGCCTGGAGTGTGAGCTCTGGAAACACCATATATTTT,CAWSVSSGNTIYF
TRBD1,TRBJ1-5,-,TRBV11-2,TGTGCCAGCAGCCTACGGCCGGGACAGCTAAATCAGCCCCAGCATTTT,CASSLRPGQLNQPQHF
-,TRBJ2-2,-,TRBV16,TGTGCCAGCAGCCCCCTTGACACCGGGGAGCTGTTTTTT,CASSPLDTGELFF
-,TRBJ2-7,few,TRBV19,TGTGCCAGTAGCCCTAATAAGGGGCCCTACGAGCAGTACTTC,CASSPNKGPYEQYF
TRBD1,TRBJ1-2,-,TRBV6-5,TGTGCCAGCAGCCCGGAACAGGGGGTTAACTATGGCTACACCTTC,CASSPEQGVNYGYTF
TRBD2,TRBJ2-1,once,TRBV7-9,TGTGCCAGCAGCTTAAGGGGTCCCTCTGGGGCGGGAGGAATCAATGAGCAGTTCTTC,CASSLRGPSGAGGINEQFF
TRBD1,TRBJ2-1,-,TRBV2,TGTGCCACGCAGTGGCAGGGGGTTTACAATGAGCAGTTCTTC,CATQWQGVYNEQFF
TRBD1,TRBJ1-2,-,TRBV25-1,TGTGCCAGCAGTGTGACCTCGGGACAGGGTTACTATGGCTACACCTTC,CASSVTSGQGYYGYTF
-,TRBJ1-1,-,TRBV5-1,TGCGCCAGCAGCTTGGGTCAGGCGAACATAAAAGCTTTCTTT,CASSLGQANIKAFF
TRBD2,TRBJ2-1,-,TRBV7-9,TGTGCCAGCAGCTTAGCGGGCACTAGCGGGAAACTGTACACTGTGGTGCAGTTCTTC,CASSLAGTSGKLYTVVQFF
TRBD2,TRBJ2-1,-,TRBV5-1,TGCGCCAGCAGCCTGGGACTAGCGGTTTCCTACAATGAGCAGTTCTTC,CASSLGLAVSYNEQFF
-,TRBJ2-3,-,TRBV7-2,TGTGCCAGCAGCCTCCGGGAGAGCACAGATACGCAGTATTTT,CASSLRESTDTQYF
TRBD1,TRBJ1-6,-,TRBV7-2,TGTGCCAGCAGCGTCCACCCAGGGGGCCCGTCACCCCTCCACTTT,CASSVHPGGPSPLHF
-,TRBJ2-1,-,TRBV7-8,TGTGCCAGCAGCTTAACGGGTGAGCAGTTCTTC,CASSLTGEQFF
-,TRBJ1-1,-,TRBV7-9,TGTGCCAGCAGTCGCACAGGGAAGTGGGCTAATCCTGGCACTGAAGCTTTCTTT,CASSRTGKWANPGTEAFF
-,TRBJ2-3,-,TRBV28,TGTGCCAGCGCCCGCGGGGATACGCAGTATTTT,CASARGDTQYF
-,TRBJ2-7,-,TRBV27,TGTGCCAGCAGTATCCTAACTAGAGGCGAGCAGTACTTC,CASSILTRGEQYF
TRBD1,TRBJ1-5,-,TRBV5-6,TGTGCCAGCAGCGGACTCAGGGGGAATCAGCCCCAGCATTTT,CASSGLRGNQPQHF
-,TRBJ1-1,-,TRBV5-4,TGTGCCAGCAGCTTCGGGGATAGCAGGAACACTGAAGCTTTCTTT,CASSFGDSRNTEAFF
-,TRBJ2-7,-,TRBV29-1,TGCAGCGTTGATAGGGGTATTGGTTACGAGCAGTACTTC,CSVDRGIGYEQYF
-,TRBJ2-3,once,TRBV6-5,TGTGCCAGCAGTTACGACTCTAGGGATACGCAGTATTTT,CASSYDSRDTQYF
-,TRBJ2-3,-,TRBV2,TGTGCCAGCAGTGAAGGTAGCGCCCCTCGGGATACGCAGTATTTT,CASSEGSAPRDTQYF
-,TRBJ2-7,-,TRBV19,TGTGCCAGTAGAGTTGGGAGCGAAAGCTCCTACGAGCAGTACTTC,CASRVGSESSYEQYF
-,TRBJ2-2,-,TRBV4-2,TGTGCCAGCAGCCAAGCCACAACGAACACCGGGGAGCTGTTTTTT,CASSQATTNTGELFF
-,TRBJ2-2,-,TRBV5-5,TGTGCCAGCAGCTTAGGCAGGGTGGGGACCGGGGAGCTGTTTTTT,CASSLGRVGTGELFF
TRBD2,TRBJ2-3,-,TRBV7-3,TGTGCCAGCAGCTTAACCCTAGCGGACACAGATACGCAGTATTTT,CASSLTLADTDTQYF
-,TRBJ2-1,-,TRBV27,TGTGCCAGCAGCCCCAGGGGAGCCTCAGGGAATGAGCAGTTCTTC,CASSPRGASGNEQFF
TRBD1,TRBJ1-3,-,TRBV6-1,TGTGCCAGCAGTGAACAGGGGGCCTCTGGAAACACCATATATTTT,CASSEQGASGNTIYF